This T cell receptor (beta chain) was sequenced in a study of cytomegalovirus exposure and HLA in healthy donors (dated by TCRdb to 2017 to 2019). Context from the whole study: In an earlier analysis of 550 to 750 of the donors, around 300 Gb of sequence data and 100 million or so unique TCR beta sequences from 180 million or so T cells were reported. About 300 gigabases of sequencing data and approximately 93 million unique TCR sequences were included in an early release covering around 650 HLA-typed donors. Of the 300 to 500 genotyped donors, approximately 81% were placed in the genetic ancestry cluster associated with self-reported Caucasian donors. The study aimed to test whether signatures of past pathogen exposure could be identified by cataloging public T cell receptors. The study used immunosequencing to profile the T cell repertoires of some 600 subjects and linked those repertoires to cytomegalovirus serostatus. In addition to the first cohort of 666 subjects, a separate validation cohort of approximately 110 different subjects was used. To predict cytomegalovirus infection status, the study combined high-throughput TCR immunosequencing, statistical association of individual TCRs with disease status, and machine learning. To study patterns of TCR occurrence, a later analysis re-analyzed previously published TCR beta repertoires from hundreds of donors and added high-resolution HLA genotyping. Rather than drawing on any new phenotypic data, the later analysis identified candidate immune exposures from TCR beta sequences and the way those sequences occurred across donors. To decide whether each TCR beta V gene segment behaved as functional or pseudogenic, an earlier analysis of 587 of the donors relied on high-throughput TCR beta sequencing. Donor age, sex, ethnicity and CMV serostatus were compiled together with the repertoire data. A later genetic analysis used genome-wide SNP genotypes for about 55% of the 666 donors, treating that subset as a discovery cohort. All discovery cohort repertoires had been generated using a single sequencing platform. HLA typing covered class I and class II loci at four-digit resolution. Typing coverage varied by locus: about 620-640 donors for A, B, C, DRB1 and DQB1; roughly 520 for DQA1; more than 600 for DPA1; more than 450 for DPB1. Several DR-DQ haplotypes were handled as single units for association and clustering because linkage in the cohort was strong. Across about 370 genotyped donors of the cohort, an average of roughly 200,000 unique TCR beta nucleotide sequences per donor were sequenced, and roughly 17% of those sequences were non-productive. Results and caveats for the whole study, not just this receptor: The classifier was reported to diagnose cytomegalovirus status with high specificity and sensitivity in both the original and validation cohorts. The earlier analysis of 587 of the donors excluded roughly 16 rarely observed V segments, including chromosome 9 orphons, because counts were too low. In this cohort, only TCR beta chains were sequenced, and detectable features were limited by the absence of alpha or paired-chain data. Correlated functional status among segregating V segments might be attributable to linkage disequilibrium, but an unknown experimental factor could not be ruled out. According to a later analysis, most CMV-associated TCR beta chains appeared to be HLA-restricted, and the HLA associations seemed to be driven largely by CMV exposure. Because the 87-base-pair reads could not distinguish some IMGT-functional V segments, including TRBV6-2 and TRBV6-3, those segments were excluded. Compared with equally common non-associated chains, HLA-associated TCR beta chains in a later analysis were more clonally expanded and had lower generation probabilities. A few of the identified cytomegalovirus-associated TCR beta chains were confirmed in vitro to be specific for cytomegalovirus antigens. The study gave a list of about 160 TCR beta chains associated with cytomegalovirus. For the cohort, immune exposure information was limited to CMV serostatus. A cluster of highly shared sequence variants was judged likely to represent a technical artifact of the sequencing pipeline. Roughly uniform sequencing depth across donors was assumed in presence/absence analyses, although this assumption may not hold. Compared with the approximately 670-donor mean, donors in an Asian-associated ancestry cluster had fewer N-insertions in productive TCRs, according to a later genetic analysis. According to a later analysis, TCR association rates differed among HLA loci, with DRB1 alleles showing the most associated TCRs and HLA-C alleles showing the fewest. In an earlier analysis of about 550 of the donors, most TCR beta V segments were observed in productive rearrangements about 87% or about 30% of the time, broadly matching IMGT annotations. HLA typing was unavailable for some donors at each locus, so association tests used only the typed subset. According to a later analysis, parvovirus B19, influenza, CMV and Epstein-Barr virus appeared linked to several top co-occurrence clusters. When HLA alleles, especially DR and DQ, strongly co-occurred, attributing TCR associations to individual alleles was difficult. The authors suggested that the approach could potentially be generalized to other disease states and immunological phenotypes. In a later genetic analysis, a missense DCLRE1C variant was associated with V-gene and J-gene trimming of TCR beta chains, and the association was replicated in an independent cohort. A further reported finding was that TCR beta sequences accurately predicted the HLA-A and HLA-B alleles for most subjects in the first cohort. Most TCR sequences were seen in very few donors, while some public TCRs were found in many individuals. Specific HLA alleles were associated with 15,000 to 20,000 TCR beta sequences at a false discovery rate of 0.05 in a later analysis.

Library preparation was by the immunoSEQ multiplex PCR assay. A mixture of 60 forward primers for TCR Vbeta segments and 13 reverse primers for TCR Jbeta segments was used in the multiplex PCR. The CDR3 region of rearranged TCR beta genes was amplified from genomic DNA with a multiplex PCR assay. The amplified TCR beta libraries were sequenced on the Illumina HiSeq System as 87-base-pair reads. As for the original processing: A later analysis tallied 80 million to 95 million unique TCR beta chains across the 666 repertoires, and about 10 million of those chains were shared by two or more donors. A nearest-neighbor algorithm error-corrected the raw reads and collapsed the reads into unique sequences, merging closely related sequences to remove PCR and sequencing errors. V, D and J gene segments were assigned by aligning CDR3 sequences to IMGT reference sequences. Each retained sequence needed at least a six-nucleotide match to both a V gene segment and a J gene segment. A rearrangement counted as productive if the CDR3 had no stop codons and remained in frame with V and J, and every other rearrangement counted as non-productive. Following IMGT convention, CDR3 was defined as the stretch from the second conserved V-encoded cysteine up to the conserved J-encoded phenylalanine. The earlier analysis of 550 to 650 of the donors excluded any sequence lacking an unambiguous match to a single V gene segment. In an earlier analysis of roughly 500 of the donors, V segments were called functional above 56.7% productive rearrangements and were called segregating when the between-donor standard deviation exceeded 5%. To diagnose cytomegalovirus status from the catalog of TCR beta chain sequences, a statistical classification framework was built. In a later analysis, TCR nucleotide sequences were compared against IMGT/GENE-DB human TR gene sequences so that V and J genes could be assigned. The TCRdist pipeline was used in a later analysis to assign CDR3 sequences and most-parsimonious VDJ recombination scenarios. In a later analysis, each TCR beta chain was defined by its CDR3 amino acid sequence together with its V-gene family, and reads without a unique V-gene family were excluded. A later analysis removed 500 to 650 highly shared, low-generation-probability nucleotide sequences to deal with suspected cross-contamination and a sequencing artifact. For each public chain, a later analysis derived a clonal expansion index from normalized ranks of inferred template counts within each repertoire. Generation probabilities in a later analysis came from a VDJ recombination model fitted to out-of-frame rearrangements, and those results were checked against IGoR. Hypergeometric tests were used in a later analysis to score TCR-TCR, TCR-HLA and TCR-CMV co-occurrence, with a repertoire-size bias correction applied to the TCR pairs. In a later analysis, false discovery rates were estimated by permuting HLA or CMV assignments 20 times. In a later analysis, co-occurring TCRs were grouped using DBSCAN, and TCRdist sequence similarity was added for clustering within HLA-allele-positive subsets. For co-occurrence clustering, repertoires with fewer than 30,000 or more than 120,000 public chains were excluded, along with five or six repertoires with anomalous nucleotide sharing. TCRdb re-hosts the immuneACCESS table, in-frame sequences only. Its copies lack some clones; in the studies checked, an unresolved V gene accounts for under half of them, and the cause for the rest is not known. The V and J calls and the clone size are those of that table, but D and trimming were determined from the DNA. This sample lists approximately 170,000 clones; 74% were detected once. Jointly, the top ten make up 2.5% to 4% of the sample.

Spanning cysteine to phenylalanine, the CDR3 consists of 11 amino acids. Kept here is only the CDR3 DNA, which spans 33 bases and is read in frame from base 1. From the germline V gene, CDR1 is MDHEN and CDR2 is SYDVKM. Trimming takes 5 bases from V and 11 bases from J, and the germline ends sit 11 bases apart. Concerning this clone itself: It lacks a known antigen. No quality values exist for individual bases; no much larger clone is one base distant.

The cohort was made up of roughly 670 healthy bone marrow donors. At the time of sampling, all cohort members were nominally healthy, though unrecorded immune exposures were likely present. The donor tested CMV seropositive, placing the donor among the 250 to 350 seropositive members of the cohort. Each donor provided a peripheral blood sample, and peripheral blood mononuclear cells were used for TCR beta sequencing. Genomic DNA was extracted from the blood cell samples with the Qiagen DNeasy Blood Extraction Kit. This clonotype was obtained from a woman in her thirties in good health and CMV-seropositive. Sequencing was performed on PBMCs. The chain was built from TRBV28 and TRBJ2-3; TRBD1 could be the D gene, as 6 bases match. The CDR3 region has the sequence CASSARGEQYF. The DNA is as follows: TGTGCCAGCAGTGCCAGGGGTGAGCAGTATTTT.